A single sample gave rise to the 23 T cell receptor beta chains below, sequenced in a study of PD-1 blockade in mismatch repair-deficient tumors. The data were produced by immunoSEQ multiplex PCR, yet TCRdb's version contains in-frame clones alone and is incomplete. The sample carries some 49,000 clones, 77% recorded once. Sequences were derived from PBMCs, sampled before pembrolizumab treatment. The receptors were gathered from an adult with mismatch repair-deficient cancer.

The chain links TRBV11-2 to TRBJ2-3, with D unresolved. The CDR3 extends over 14 amino acids. CDR1 SGHAT and CDR2 FQNNGV come from the germline V gene. V was shortened by 6 bases and J by 4 bases, with 14 bases between the two germline ends. In DNA form, the CDR3 reads TGTGCCAGCAGTTGGAACAGCGCCTCAGATACGCAGTATTTT. Its protein is CASSWNSASDTQYF.

The chain is built from TRBV15 and TRBJ1-5; D remains unclear. Deletions cut 0 bases from V and 3 bases from J, with 12 bases between. The CDR3 contains 16 residues. Germline CDR1 LNHNV, CDR2 YYDKDF (reference sequence). In DNA, the CDR3 is TGTGCCACCAGCAGAGATCAGCCGAAGACCAATCAGCCCCAGCATTTT. This gives the protein CATSRDQPKTNQPQHF. The entire variable domain, with the rest obtained from reference TRBV15 and TRBJ1-5, is as follows: DAMVIQNPRYQVTQFGKPVTLSCSQTLNHNVMYWYQQKSSQAPKLLFHYYDKDFNNEADTPDNFQSRRPNTSFCFLDIRSPGLGDTAMYLCATSRDQPKTNQPQHFGDGTRLSIL.

The chain couples TRBV2 to TRBJ2-1; D is perhaps TRBD1 (5 bases). Trimming left V 6 bases short and J 4 bases short, with 16 bases between. Germline lookup yields CDR1 SNHLY and CDR2 FYNNEI. This CDR3 comprises 15 residues. The CDR3 coding sequence is TGTGCCAGCAGGACAATCCAGACAGCTTACAATGAGCAGTTCTTC. Its translation: CASRTIQTAYNEQFF.

The chain has TRBV29-1 and TRBJ2-3; D call uncertain. Germline assignment: CDR1 SQVTM and CDR2 ANQGSEA. CDR3 length equals 13 residues. The V and J ends lost 1 base and 4 bases respectively, with 9 bases between them. The DNA of the CDR3 is TGCAGCGTTGAAGGGGCCCCGGCAGATACGCAGTATTTT. Translated, it gives CSVEGAPADTQYF.

This clone was recorded once. V is TRBV14 and J is TRBJ2-7; the D is unclear. The CDR3 spans 14 residues. In germline, CDR1 is SGHDN, CDR2 FVKESK. V lost 3 bases to trimming and J lost 6 bases, with 15 bases between them. CDR3 coding DNA: TGTGCCAGCAGCCAGAACAGACCCCTGCCCGAGCAGTACTTC. It specifies CASSQNRPLPEQYF.

J is TRBJ1-1 and V is TRBV14; D remains ambiguous. The length of the CDR3 is 11 residues. The V gene lost 1 base and the J gene lost 9 bases, with 6 bases spanning the gap. Germline V gene lookup returns CDR1 SGHDN and CDR2 FVKESK. The CDR3 is CASSQGTQAFF. Here the CDR3 DNA reads TGTGCCAGCAGCCAAGGGACCCAAGCTTTCTTT.

This clone was found once. The gene calls are TRBV11-3 and TRBJ2-3, with D possibly matching TRBD1 (6 bases). The CDR3 sequence is 13 residues long. Germline CDR1 is SGHNT and CDR2 is YENEEA. V was cut by 6 bases and J by 2 bases, with 9 bases left in between. CDR3 amino acids: CASSGQNTDTQYF. The CDR3 nucleotides are TGTGCCAGCAGTGGACAGAACACAGATACGCAGTATTTT.

V and J are TRBV4-1 and TRBJ2-7; no definite D call. V lost 4 bases, J lost 4 bases, and 14 bases lay in between. The CDR3 extends over 14 amino acids. The germline V gene has CDR1 MGHRA and CDR2 YSYEKL. The CDR3 sequence: CASSPGPAAYEQYF. CDR3 in DNA: TGCGCCAGCAGCCCTGGACCTGCCGCATACGAGCAGTACTTC.

The J gene is TRBJ2-6, the V gene TRBV27; D unclear. The CDR3 runs to 16 residues. The germline gives CDR1 MNHEY, CDR2 SMNVEV (reference sequence). The germline V and J ends were trimmed by 8 bases and 0 bases, with 14 bases remaining between them. The CDR3 protein is CASGSLTRSGANVLTF. The CDR3 region has the DNA TGTGCCAGCGGATCTTTGACCCGCTCTGGGGCCAACGTCCTGACTTTC.

This chain connects TRBV18 to TRBJ2-1; a possible D gene is TRBD1 (5 bases). Germline CDR1 reads KGHSH; CDR2 reads LQKENI. V lost 1 base and J 4 bases, leaving 11 bases between the germline ends. CDR3 length: 15 amino acids. For the CDR3, the DNA is TGTGCCAGCTCACCACGCCCGACAGTGTACAATGAGCAGTTCTTC. It specifies CASSPRPTVYNEQFF.

This chain uses TRBV5-1 with TRBJ1-2; 7 bases match TRBD1. The CDR3 is 14 amino acids. The germline CDR1 and CDR2 sequences are SGHRS and YFSETQ. The ends lost 3 bases at V and 5 bases at J; junction bases unmatched: 7. The CDR3 spells CASSWGQSPYGYTF. The CDR3 coding sequence is TGCGCCAGCAGCTGGGGACAGAGCCCGTATGGCTACACCTTC.

V usage is TRBV5-4 and J usage is TRBJ2-1, with D perhaps TRBD2 (6 bases). Trimming removed 5 bases from V and 6 bases from J, with 18 bases in between. This CDR3 is 15 amino acids long. Germline V gene sequence: CDR1 SGHNT, CDR2 YYREEE (reference sequence). The chain's CDR3 is CASSRDSRTSNEQFF. The CDR3 DNA reads TGTGCCAGCAGTCGGGACTCCCGCACCTCCAATGAGCAGTTCTTC. The whole variable domain, remainder taken from reference TRBV5-4 and TRBJ2-1, is ETGVTQSPTHLIKTRGQQVTLRCSSQSGHNTVSWYQQALGQGPQFIFQYYREEENGRGNFPPRFSGLQFPNYSSELNVNALELDDSALYLCASSRDSRTSNEQFFGPGTRLTVL.

The chain combines TRBV6-5 with TRBJ2-1; D may match TRBD1 or TRBD2 (5 bases each). This CDR3 spans 15 amino acids. The V and J ends lost 0 bases and 5 bases respectively, with 11 bases between them. CDR1 and CDR2 from the germline V gene are MNHEY and SVGAGI. The CDR3 loop reads CASSYSMGTHNEQFF. The CDR3 region has the DNA TGTGCCAGCAGTTACTCGATGGGGACCCACAATGAGCAGTTCTTC.

The chain has TRBV6-1 and TRBJ1-1; D is uncertain. Germline CDR1 reads MNHNS; CDR2 reads SASEGT. Trimming left V 10 bases short and J 6 bases short, with 24 bases between. CDR3 length: 15 residues. The CDR3 region has the DNA TGTGCCACCTTGCCATTTGAAGGGTCGTTCCCTGAAGCTTTCTTT. Translation gives CATLPFEGSFPEAFF.

This clone was picked up one time. Here the CDR3 DNA reads TGTGCCAGCAGGGGACAGCTCTCCCTTTATGGCTACACCTTC. The encoded protein is CASRGQLSLYGYTF. The chain links TRBV2 to TRBJ1-2; 7 nucleotides line up with TRBD1. Germline-derived CDR1 and CDR2 are SNHLY and FYNNEI. With 6 bases clipped from V and 5 bases from J, the junction kept 9 bases outside the gene matches. The CDR3 is made up of 14 amino acids. The variable domain in full, completed from reference TRBV2 and TRBJ1-2, reads EPEVTQTPSHQVTQMGQEVILRCVPISNHLYFYWYRQILGQKVEFLVSFYNNEISEKSEIFDDQFSVERPDGSNFTLKIRSTKLEDSAMYFCASRGQLSLYGYTFGSGTRLTVV.

This chain joins TRBV9 and TRBJ2-5; TRBD2 matches at 7 bases. Germline loops: CDR1 SGDLS, CDR2 YYNGEE. The length of the CDR3 is 15 residues. Trimming at V came to 7 bases and at J to 1 base, leaving 10 bases not matched to a gene. The CDR3 sequence is CASARSGALQETQYF. The CDR3 region has the DNA TGTGCCAGCGCCCGAAGCGGGGCTCTCCAAGAGACCCAGTACTTC.

This chain uses TRBV6-6 with TRBJ1-2; the match to TRBD1 covers 9 bases. Trimming removed 4 bases from V and 2 bases from J; junction bases left unmatched: 2. The CDR3 runs to 14 residues. Germline CDR1 reads MNHNY; CDR2 reads SVGAGI (reference sequence). CDR3 DNA: TGTGCCAGCAGTTTGGACAGGGGAAACTATGGCTACACCTTC. It specifies CASSLDRGNYGYTF.

The chain employs TRBV6-6 and TRBJ1-1; D is ambiguous. Trimming cost V 8 bases and J 1 base, with 8 bases left between them. The CDR3 sequence is 12 residues long. The V gene's germline CDR1 is MNHNY and CDR2 SVGAGI (reference sequence). The CDR3 sequence is CASLRQNTEAFF. DNA of the CDR3: TGTGCCAGCTTGCGACAGAACACTGAAGCTTTCTTT.

This chain joins TRBV18 and TRBJ2-7; 11 bases match TRBD1. Germline CDR1 and CDR2: KGHSH and LQKENI. The CDR3 spans 14 residues. V lost 6 bases to trimming and J lost 1 base; unmatched junction nucleotides: 2. The CDR3 nucleotides are TGTGCCAGCTCCCGGGACAGGGGGTCCTACGAGCAGTACTTC. Translated: CASSRDRGSYEQYF.

J is TRBJ2-3 and V is TRBV5-4; D unclear. V gave up 2 bases and J gave up 7 bases, with 14 bases separating them. CDR1 is SGHNT and CDR2 is YYREEE in the germline V gene (reference sequence). This CDR3 region has 14 residues. The CDR3 nucleotides are TGTGCCAGCAGCTTCGGTTCTTCGGCAAATACGCAGTATTTT. Protein: CASSFGSSANTQYF.

The V call is TRBV6-5, the J call TRBJ1-2; 8 positions match TRBD1. The CDR3 extends over 14 amino acids. Trimming cost V 5 bases and J 5 bases; bases outside gene matches: 7. The germline CDR1 and CDR2 sequences are MNHEY and SVGAGI. CDR3 region: CASSVTGAPYGYTF. The CDR3 DNA reads TGTGCCAGCAGTGTGACAGGGGCCCCTTATGGCTACACCTTC.

The chain uses TRBV6-5 and TRBJ2-5; 11 positions match TRBD1. V shed 4 bases, J shed 5 bases, and the junction held 9 bases outside the gene matches. The CDR3 is made up of 16 amino acids. CDR1 and CDR2 (germline): MNHEY, SVGAGI. The CDR3 loop reads CASSSRDRGFRETQYF. The CDR3 DNA reads as TGTGCCAGCAGTTCTCGGGACAGGGGGTTCCGGGAGACCCAGTACTTC.

This clone has only one observation. The genes are TRBV29-1 and TRBJ1-3; D unresolved. The CDR3 is 12 amino acids. Germline CDR1 is SQVTM and CDR2 is ANQGSEA. The chain's CDR3 is CASRLSGNTIYF. The CDR3 coding sequence is TGCGCCAGTAGACTCTCTGGAAACACCATATATTTT.